Shown below are 6 T cell receptor beta chains from a single sample sequenced in a study of cytomegalovirus exposure and HLA in healthy donors. PCR employed 60 Vbeta and 13 Jbeta primers. Measured with immunoSEQ multiplex PCR; TCRdb has only the in-frame clones, and not every one. The table lists about 110,000 clones, over 70% of them singletons. Material: PBMCs. The receptors originated from a woman in her 40s in good health and CMV-seropositive.

The V gene is TRBV5-6, the J gene TRBJ2-3, with 9 bases aligning to TRBD2. This CDR3 spans 13 amino acids. Germline loops: CDR1 SGHDT, CDR2 YYEEEE. The V and J ends lost 2 bases and 7 bases, in that order; junction bases with no gene match: 2. CDR3 sequence (DNA): TGTGCCAGCAGCTTAGGGACTAGCCATACGCAGTATTTT. This encodes CASSLGTSHTQYF.

The chain is built from TRBV5-4 and TRBJ1-4, with 11 nucleotides matching TRBD1. The V and J ends lost 4 bases and 8 bases, in that order; junction bases with no gene match: 4. In germline, CDR1 is SGHNT, CDR2 YYREEE (reference sequence). The CDR3 is made up of 14 amino acids. CDR3 region: CASSVDRGQEKLFF. CDR3 in DNA: TGTGCCAGCAGCGTGGACAGGGGGCAAGAAAAACTGTTTTTT. The full variable domain, its missing parts supplied by reference TRBV5-4 and TRBJ1-4, is ETGVTQSPTHLIKTRGQQVTLRCSSQSGHNTVSWYQQALGQGPQFIFQYYREEENGRGNFPPRFSGLQFPNYSSELNVNALELDDSALYLCASSVDRGQEKLFFGSGTQLSVL.

V is TRBV28 and J is TRBJ2-4; the D is unclear. V lost 6 bases, J lost 8 bases, and 11 bases lay in between. Germline lookup yields CDR1 MDHEN and CDR2 SYDVKM. The CDR3 length is 12 residues. The CDR3 is CASRDSNDIQYF. In nucleotides, the CDR3 is TGTGCCAGCAGAGATAGCAACGACATTCAGTACTTC.

The CDR3: CASSMPRGSSGANVLTF. The CDR3 bases are TGTGCCAGTAGTATGCCCCGGGGAAGCTCTGGGGCCAACGTCCTGACTTTC. The J gene is TRBJ2-6, the V gene TRBV19; a possible D gene is TRBD2 (5 bases). V was pared by 3 bases and J by 0 bases, with 12 bases between. In germline, CDR1 is LNHDA, CDR2 SQIVND (reference sequence). This CDR3 contains 17 residues.

The chain links TRBV6-6 to TRBJ1-1; the match to TRBD1 covers 8 bases. The CDR3 consists of 16 residues. V gave up 5 bases and J gave up 3 bases; unmatched junction bases: 11. Germline CDR1 and CDR2: MNHNY and SVGAGI (reference sequence). The chain's CDR3 is CASSQTRGREDTEAFF. Written as DNA, the CDR3 is TGTGCCAGCAGTCAGACCAGGGGGCGCGAGGACACTGAAGCTTTCTTT.

The rearrangement links TRBV27 to TRBJ2-1, with 9 bases matching TRBD2. The ends lost 6 bases at V and 5 bases at J; junction bases unmatched: 5. Per the germline V gene, CDR1 is MNHEY and CDR2 is SMNVEV (reference sequence). This CDR3 region has 14 residues. The CDR3 protein is CASRASGTHNEQFF. CDR3 bases: TGTGCCAGCAGAGCTAGCGGGACCCACAATGAGCAGTTCTTC.